This passage covers 24 T cell receptor beta chains from one sample sequenced in a study of shared clonotypes between healthy human individuals. Only in-frame clones appear in the TCRdb table, and some are missing; sequencing was by immunoSEQ multiplex PCR. The sample includes some 2,100,000 clones, approximately 96% of them seen just once. Material: naive CD4+ T cells sorted from blood. Subset reported: CD45RA+ positively selected. These receptors all stem from a young man in good health.

Concerning this clone itself: Other DNA sequences in this sample translate to the same CDR3. The gene calls are TRBV6-5 and TRBJ1-2; D ambiguous. The CDR3 spans 13 residues. Germline V gene data show CDR1 as MNHEY and CDR2 as SVGAGI. The ends were cut back, 5 bases at V and 2 bases at J, with 9 bases in the middle. This chain's CDR3 is CASSPTVNYGYTF. The CDR3 nucleotides read TGTGCCAGCAGTCCGACGGTAAACTATGGCTACACCTTC.

The gene calls are TRBV7-2 and TRBJ2-3; possibly TRBD1 for D (7 bases). The CDR3 length is 15 residues. Trimming stripped 6 bases from V and 4 bases from J, with 17 bases between. Germline CDR1 SGHTA, CDR2 FQGNSA. The chain's CDR3 is CASRRQGLSSDTQYF. The CDR3 nucleotides are TGTGCCAGCAGGCGACAGGGACTGAGTTCAGATACGCAGTATTTT.

This rearrangement joins TRBV5-4 to TRBJ1-4; a weak D match, TRBD1 (5 bases). The CDR3 has 14 amino acids. Trimming removed 2 bases at V and 4 bases at J, with 9 bases between. Germline assignment: CDR1 SGHNT and CDR2 YYREEE (reference sequence). CDR3: CASSLDSFNEKLFF. CDR3 DNA: TGTGCCAGCAGCTTAGACAGCTTTAATGAAAAACTGTTTTTT.

The V call is TRBV5-4, the J call TRBJ1-4; D may be TRBD1 (5 bases). The germline V and J ends were trimmed by 0 bases and 6 bases, with 12 bases remaining between them. The CDR3 sequence is 15 residues long. Germline loops: CDR1 SGHNT, CDR2 YYREEE (reference sequence). The CDR3: CASSLGPGMDEKLFF. In DNA form, the CDR3 reads TGTGCCAGCAGCTTGGGGCCAGGGATGGATGAAAAACTGTTTTTT.

The rearrangement uses TRBV10-3 and TRBJ1-4, with D possibly being TRBD1 (6 bases). CDR1 is ENHRY, CDR2 SYGVKD, per germline. This CDR3 region has 14 residues. Trimming pared 10 bases from V and 7 bases from J, leaving 19 bases between. CDR3 bases: TGTGCCACCACTGGAGGGGGGTCAGGTGAAAAACTGTTTTTT. This gives the protein CATTGGGSGEKLFF.

This CDR3 reads CASSPTGLVTHEQFF. The DNA of the CDR3 is TGTGCCAGCAGCCCCACGGGACTAGTCACCCATGAGCAGTTCTTC. The V gene is TRBV7-9, the J gene TRBJ2-1; 8 nucleotides match TRBD2. Germline CDR1 SEHNR, CDR2 FQNEAQ (reference sequence). The CDR3 covers 15 residues. Trimming took 5 bases from V and 8 from J; bases not matched to a gene: 11. Combining the CDR3 with reference TRBV7-9 and TRBJ2-1 gives the whole variable domain DTGVSQNPRHKITKRGQNVTFRCDPISEHNRLYWYRQTLGQGPEFLTYFQNEAQLEKSRLLSDRFSAERPKGSFSTLEIQRTEQGDSAMYLCASSPTGLVTHEQFFGPGTRLTVL.

This clone was seen once. This sample includes further DNA sequences coding for the same CDR3. The rearrangement joins TRBV6-5 to TRBJ2-7, with TRBD1 matching 8 bases. CDR3 length: 12 residues. V shed 6 bases and J 6 bases; nucleotides not matched to a gene: 4. Per germline, CDR1 MNHEY and CDR2 SVGAGI. CDR3 in DNA: TGTGCCAGCAGCCGCGACAGGGGCGAGCAGTACTTC. It yields the protein CASSRDRGEQYF.

A note on this clone: The same CDR3 is also encoded by other DNA sequences in this sample. This chain uses TRBV5-1 with TRBJ2-7; D might be TRBD1 (5 bases). Trimming removed 5 bases from V and 2 bases from J, with 11 bases in between. The CDR3 consists of 13 residues. CDR1 is SGHRS, CDR2 YFSETQ, per germline. Written as DNA, the CDR3 is TGCGCCAGCAGTTCTGACAGTCCCTACGAGCAGTACTTC. Its translation is CASSSDSPYEQYF. Using reference TRBV5-1 and TRBJ2-7 for the parts outside the CDR3, the full variable domain is KAGVTQTPRYLIKTRGQQVTLSCSPISGHRSVSWYQQTPGQGLQFLFEYFSETQRNKGNFPGRFSGRQFSNSRSEMNVSTLELGDSALYLCASSSDSPYEQYFGPGTRLTVT.

The chain combines TRBV28 with TRBJ2-7, with TRBD1 as a possible D gene (5 bases). CDR1 is MDHEN, CDR2 SYDVKM, per germline. The CDR3 length is 10 residues. The V end was cut by 8 bases, the J end by 9 bases, with 11 bases between. The CDR3 DNA follows: TGTGCCAGCGGGGCCTATGCGCAGTACTTC. Amino acid sequence: CASGAYAQYF.

This sequence joins TRBV19 and TRBJ1-1, with D perhaps matching TRBD1 (5 bases). V dropped 3 bases and J dropped 0 bases, with 29 bases sitting between them. Germline values: CDR1 LNHDA, CDR2 SQIVND (reference sequence). The CDR3 sequence is 21 residues long. Here the CDR3 reads CASSMRGTYATREIMNTEAFF. CDR3 sequence (DNA): TGTGCCAGTAGTATGCGAGGGACGTACGCAACTCGTGAAATTATGAACACTGAAGCTTTCTTT.

The chain combines TRBV4-3 with TRBJ2-5; the match to TRBD1 covers 10 bases. The germline V gene has CDR1 LGHNA and CDR2 YSLEER. The trim removed 0 bases at V and 11 bases at J, leaving 15 bases unmatched. CDR3 length equals 17 residues. The CDR3 sequence is CASSQDSSRDRGTGQYF. CDR3 coding DNA: TGCGCCAGCAGCCAAGATAGTTCTCGGGACAGGGGTACCGGGCAGTACTTC.

CDR3 in amino acids: CASSFIDRLNTEAFF. CDR3 bases: TGTGCCAGCAGTTTTATCGACAGATTGAACACTGAAGCTTTCTTT. The chain combines TRBV28 with TRBJ1-1, with D maybe TRBD1 (5 bases). Germline CDR1 reads MDHEN; CDR2 reads SYDVKM. This CDR3 contains 15 residues. Trimming took 3 bases from V and 0 from J, leaving 11 bases between them.

The V gene is TRBV20-1, the J gene TRBJ2-3; no clear D. The CDR3 has 11 amino acids. Trimming removed 8 bases from V and 3 bases from J, with 9 bases in between. The V gene's germline CDR1 is DFQATT and CDR2 SNEGSKA (reference sequence). CDR3 sequence reads: CSLTQTDTQYF. CDR3 DNA sequence: TGCAGTCTAACACAGACAGATACGCAGTATTTT.

CDR3 sequence (DNA): TGTGCCAGCAGTCTTTACAGGGACCAATATTATGGCTACACCTTC. Amino acids: CASSLYRDQYYGYTF. This rearrangement joins TRBV6-5 to TRBJ1-2; a weak D match, TRBD1 (6 bases). V was pared by 5 bases and J by 5 bases, with 18 bases between. The germline gives CDR1 MNHEY, CDR2 SVGAGI. The CDR3 totals 15 residues.

The rearrangement joins TRBV7-3 to TRBJ1-2; no reliable D call. CDR1 SGHTA and CDR2 FQGTGA come from the germline V gene. V lost 5 bases and J 4 bases, leaving 11 bases between the germline ends. The CDR3 is made up of 13 amino acids. The CDR3 protein is CASSQREGYGYTF. The CDR3 DNA is TGTGCCAGCAGCCAGCGGGAAGGCTATGGCTACACCTTC.

The chain is built from TRBV10-3 and TRBJ2-7, with TRBD2 matching 7 bases. The length of the CDR3 is 13 residues. Germline V CDR1 and CDR2: ENHRY, SYGVKD. Trimming cost V 10 bases and J 7 bases; bases outside gene matches: 13. The CDR3 DNA sequence: TGTGCCACCGAAGCGGGGCCTGCTAGGGAGCAGTACTTC. Its translation: CATEAGPAREQYF.

In this sample, this clone turned up once. The CDR3 protein is CASSAVARDTGELFF. Written as DNA, the CDR3 is TGTGCCAGCAGCGCGGTAGCGAGAGACACCGGGGAGCTGTTTTTT. The rearrangement links TRBV5-4 to TRBJ2-2, with D perhaps matching TRBD2 (5 bases). Germline values: CDR1 SGHNT, CDR2 YYREEE (reference sequence). The CDR3 consists of 15 residues. V was shortened by 4 bases and J by 3 bases, with 13 bases between the two germline ends.

The chain recombines TRBV6-6 with TRBJ2-6, with no clear D. The germline V gene encodes CDR1 MNHNY and CDR2 SVGAGI (reference sequence). CDR3 length: 12 amino acids. The V gene lost 7 bases and the J gene lost 2 bases, with 3 bases spanning the gap. CDR3: CASMAGANVLTF. The CDR3 DNA reads as TGTGCCAGCATGGCTGGGGCCAACGTCCTGACTTTC.

Concerning this clone: Other nucleotide sequences in the sample specify the same CDR3. The chain is built from TRBV5-1 and TRBJ2-7, with TRBD1 matching 7 bases. Germline V gene data show CDR1 as SGHRS and CDR2 as YFSETQ. The CDR3 is 14 residues long. The J segment lost 1 base and the V segment lost 3 bases, leaving 4 bases of the junction unmatched. CDR3 nucleotides: TGCGCCAGCAGCTCGGGACAGACATCCTACGAGCAGTACTTC. Residues: CASSSGQTSYEQYF. The complete variable domain, with remaining parts taken from reference TRBV5-1 and TRBJ2-7, reads KAGVTQTPRYLIKTRGQQVTLSCSPISGHRSVSWYQQTPGQGLQFLFEYFSETQRNKGNFPGRFSGRQFSNSRSEMNVSTLELGDSALYLCASSSGQTSYEQYFGPGTRLTVT.

The genes are TRBV6-5 and TRBJ2-5, with 9 nucleotides matching TRBD2. Germline CDR1 and CDR2: MNHEY and SVGAGI. The CDR3 loop spans 16 amino acids. V lost 2 bases, J lost 2 bases, and 6 bases stayed unmatched. CDR3 loop: CASSYGASGAQETQYF. The CDR3 coding sequence is TGTGCCAGCAGTTACGGGGCTAGCGGGGCTCAAGAGACCCAGTACTTC.

As for this clone: This sample also contains other DNA sequences that code for the same CDR3. The CDR3 nucleotides are TGTGCCAGCAGCTTAGGCAGCTATGGCTACACCTTC. Residues: CASSLGSYGYTF. The chain joins TRBV7-9 to TRBJ1-2; D is uncertain. The CDR3 has 12 amino acids. Trimming took 1 base from V and 4 from J, leaving 4 bases between them. Germline V gene lookup returns CDR1 SEHNR and CDR2 FQNEAQ (reference sequence).

The sample holds one count of this clone. V gene TRBV15 combines with J gene TRBJ2-1; D is unclear. V shed 4 bases and J shed 5 bases, with 18 bases lying between them. From germline, CDR1 is LNHNV and CDR2 YYDKDF (reference sequence). The CDR3 length is 16 residues. CDR3 amino acids: CATSTHGRAGDNEQFF. The CDR3 nucleotides are TGTGCCACCAGCACCCACGGCCGGGCAGGTGACAATGAGCAGTTCTTC.

V and J are TRBV6-1 and TRBJ1-2; TRBD1 agrees at 10 bases. This CDR3 region has 15 residues. The trim removed 7 bases at V and 3 bases at J, leaving 8 bases unmatched. From germline, CDR1 is MNHNS and CDR2 SASEGT. The CDR3 nucleotides are TGTGCCAGCATCCGAGACAGGGGGCGCTACTATGGCTACACCTTC. Translated, it gives CASIRDRGRYYGYTF.

The genes are TRBV6-4 and TRBJ2-3; TRBD2 matches at 11 bases. Trimming took 3 bases from V and 2 from J; bases not matched to a gene: 4. This CDR3 is built from 16 residues. Looked up from germline, CDR1 is MRHNA and CDR2 is SNTAGT. The CDR3 DNA follows: TGTGCCAGCAGTGAAGGTAGCGGGGGGGCCACAGATACGCAGTATTTT. Translated: CASSEGSGGATDTQYF.